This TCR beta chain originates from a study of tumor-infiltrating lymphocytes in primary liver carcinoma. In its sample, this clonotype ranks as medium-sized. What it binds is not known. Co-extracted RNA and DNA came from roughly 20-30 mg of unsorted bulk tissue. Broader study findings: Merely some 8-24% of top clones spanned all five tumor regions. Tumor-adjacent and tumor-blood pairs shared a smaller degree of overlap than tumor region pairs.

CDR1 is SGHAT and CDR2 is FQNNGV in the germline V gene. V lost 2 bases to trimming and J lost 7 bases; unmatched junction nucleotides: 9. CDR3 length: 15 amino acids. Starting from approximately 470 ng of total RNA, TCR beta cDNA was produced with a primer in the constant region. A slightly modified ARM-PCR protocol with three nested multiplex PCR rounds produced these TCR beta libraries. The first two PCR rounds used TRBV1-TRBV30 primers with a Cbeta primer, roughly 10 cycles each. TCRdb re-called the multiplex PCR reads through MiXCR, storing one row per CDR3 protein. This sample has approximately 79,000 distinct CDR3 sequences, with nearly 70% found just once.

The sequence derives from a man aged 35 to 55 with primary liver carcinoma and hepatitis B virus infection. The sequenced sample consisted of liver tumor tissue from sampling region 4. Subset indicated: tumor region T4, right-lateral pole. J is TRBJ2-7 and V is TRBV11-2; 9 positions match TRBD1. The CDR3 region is CASSLQGTGLREQYF. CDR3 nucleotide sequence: TGTGCCAGCAGCTTACAAGGGACAGGGCTGCGGGAGCAGTACTTC.